Below are 31 T cell receptor beta chains sequenced from a single sample in a study of human T cells and chemical hapten exposure. Time point: pre-sensitization, week 0. This sample's treatment: therapeutic diphenylcyclopropenone sensitization with weekly scalp DPC. Each CDR3 protein gets one entry after TCRdb re-called the RACE reads with MiXCR. The sample shows about 380,000 distinct CDR3 sequences, 4% to 6% of them seen only once. The sample consisted of whole blood, taken in connection with sensitization to the hapten diphenylcyclopropenone (DPC). The receptors derive from a woman aged 50 to 65 with alopecia areata. Some clones in this sample may be carry-over from other donors' samples.

This clonotype has a count of ten or more. The chain links TRBV7-9 to TRBJ1-5, with TRBD1 identical over 7 bases. The CDR3 covers 15 residues. Losses at the gene ends were 1 base for V and 7 bases for J; bases not matched to a gene: 7. The germline gives CDR1 SEHNR, CDR2 FQNEAQ (reference sequence). CDR3 nucleotide sequence: TGTGCCAGCAGCTTAGTTTCTCAGGGGGAACAGCCCCAGCATTTT. Its protein product is CASSLVSQGEQPQHF. Drawing the rest from reference TRBV7-9 and TRBJ1-5, the complete variable domain is DTGVSQNPRHKITKRGQNVTFRCDPISEHNRLYWYRQTLGQGPEFLTYFQNEAQLEKSRLLSDRFSAERPKGSFSTLEIQRTEQGDSAMYLCASSLVSQGEQPQHFGDGTRLSIL.

This clonotype was counted many times. V usage is TRBV12-3 or TRBV12-4 and J usage is TRBJ2-3; D is possibly TRBD1 or TRBD2 (5 bases each). This CDR3 region has 15 residues. V lost 2 bases to trimming and J lost 5 bases, with 14 bases between them. In DNA, the CDR3 is TGTGCCAGCAGTTTATCCGGGGTGGGGCTAGATACGCAGTATTTT. Translated, it gives CASSLSGVGLDTQYF.

In this sample, this clonotype turned up many times. The rearrangement uses TRBV6-2 or TRBV6-3 and TRBJ2-4; D tentatively fits TRBD1 or TRBD2 (5 bases each). The CDR3 has 15 amino acids. Germline assignment: CDR1 MNHEY and CDR2 SVGEGT. Deletions cut 2 bases from V and 3 bases from J, with 11 bases between. CDR3 coding DNA: TGTGCCAGCAGTTACCCTGGGACCGACAAAAACATTCAGTACTTC. Translated: CASSYPGTDKNIQYF.

This clonotype was picked up many times. The chain couples TRBV6-2 or TRBV6-3 to TRBJ2-1; the match to TRBD2 covers 9 bases. In germline, CDR1 is MNHEY, CDR2 SVGEGT. This CDR3 contains 16 residues. The junction had 7 bases not matched to a gene; V was cut back by 0 bases and J by 7 bases. CDR3 in DNA: TGTGCCAGCAGTTACTCGAAAATCCTAGCGGGGAATGAGCAGTTCTTC. This translates into CASSYSKILAGNEQFF.

This clonotype has at least ten counts. This chain uses TRBV10-3 with TRBJ2-4; D is perhaps TRBD2 (5 bases). Trimming took 0 bases from V and 1 from J, leaving 10 bases between them. The germline V gene encodes CDR1 ENHRY and CDR2 SYGVKD. This CDR3 has 16 amino acids. The CDR3 DNA is TGTGCCATCAGTGAGTCTGGAAGGGAGGCCAAAAACATTCAGTACTTC. It encodes CAISESGREAKNIQYF.

This clonotype appeared a few times. The J gene is TRBJ2-3, the V gene TRBV29-1; possible D gene TRBD2, 5 bases. Trimming removed 6 bases at V and 3 bases at J, with 19 bases between. The CDR3 sequence is 15 residues long. The V gene's germline CDR1 is SQVTM and CDR2 ANQGSEA. The CDR3 spells CSVGGGSSPTDTQYF. The DNA for the CDR3 is TGCAGCGTCGGAGGTGGGTCTTCCCCAACAGATACGCAGTATTTT.

The chain has TRBV12-3 or TRBV12-4 and TRBJ2-1; possibly TRBD2 for D (5 bases). The CDR3 totals 14 residues. Trimming took off 6 bases at V and 8 bases at J, with 17 bases between the two ends. CDR3 DNA sequence: TGTGCCAGCAGACGAGTAGCGTCGTTTGATGAGCAGTTCTTC. Its translation: CASRRVASFDEQFF.

This clonotype was seen more than once but under ten times. The chain is built from TRBV27 and TRBJ2-1; possible D gene TRBD1, 5 bases. Trimming removed 6 bases at V and 4 bases at J, with 13 bases between. The CDR3 consists of 14 residues. Germline V lookup: CDR1 MNHEY, CDR2 SMNVEV (reference sequence). The CDR3 reads CASSRLGRYNEQFF. CDR3 bases: TGTGCCAGCAGCCGTTTGGGGCGATACAATGAGCAGTTCTTC.

The chain recombines TRBV28 with TRBJ2-4; D is possibly TRBD1 (6 bases). The CDR3 extends over 15 amino acids. V dropped 3 bases and J dropped 9 bases, with 18 bases sitting between them. The V gene's germline CDR1 is MDHEN and CDR2 SYDVKM. CDR3 protein: CASSFSQQGVPIQYF. The CDR3 DNA reads TGTGCCAGCAGTTTTTCGCAACAGGGCGTCCCCATTCAGTACTTC.

This clonotype was picked up a small number of times. CDR3 sequence reads: CASSLRGGAYYNEQFF. The CDR3, as DNA: TGCGCCAGCAGCCTCCGCGGGGGGGCCTACTACAATGAGCAGTTCTTC. V and J are TRBV4-1 and TRBJ2-1; 9 bases align to TRBD2. This CDR3 comprises 16 residues. V lost 4 bases and J lost 3; bases outside the gene matches: 7. Germline values: CDR1 MGHRA, CDR2 YSYEKL.

The rearrangement uses TRBV10-3 and TRBJ1-2; D ambiguous. Looked up from germline, CDR1 is ENHRY and CDR2 is SYGVKD. V shed 2 bases and J shed 6 bases, with 10 bases lying between them. The length of the CDR3 is 13 residues. The CDR3 nucleotides are TGTGCCATCAGTGAGCTAAAGGGTCATGGCTACACCTTC. Residues: CAISELKGHGYTF.

The table lists this clonotype with a few counts. This chain uses TRBV6-2 or TRBV6-3 with TRBJ2-7, with D hard to call. V gave up 4 bases and J gave up 5 bases, with 9 bases separating them. The CDR3 runs 12 residues. Germline V gene data show CDR1 as MNHEY and CDR2 as SVGEGT. The chain's CDR3 is CASSSQWDEQYF. The CDR3 DNA reads TGTGCCAGCAGTTCGCAGTGGGACGAGCAGTACTTC.

A note on this clonotype: A much larger clone differs by one base, so this may be a read error. The chain has TRBV5-6 and TRBJ2-6; D uncertain. The V end lost 2 bases, the J end lost 0 bases, and 6 bases lay between the germline ends. Germline V CDR1 and CDR2: SGHDT, YYEEEE. The CDR3 has 15 amino acids. CDR3 region: CASSFGVSGANVLTF. CDR3 bases: TGTGCCAGCAGCTTCGGAGTCTCTGGGGCCAACGTCCTGACTTTC. Together with reference TRBV5-6 and TRBJ2-6, the CDR3 gives the full variable domain: DAGVTQSPTHLIKTRGQQVTLRCSPKSGHDTVSWYQQALGQGPQFIFQYYEEEERQRGNFPDRFSGHQFPNYSSELNVNALLLGDSALYLCASSFGVSGANVLTFGAGSRLTVL.

This clonotype was observed a few times. The chain couples TRBV3-1 to TRBJ1-1; D might be TRBD1 (5 bases). V was shortened by 5 bases and J by 1 base, with 11 bases between the two germline ends. Germline-derived CDR1 and CDR2 are LGHDT and YNNKEL (reference sequence). The CDR3 has 14 residues. CDR3 region: CASSADTKNTEAFF. CDR3 bases: TGTGCCAGCAGCGCGGACACAAAGAACACTGAAGCTTTCTTT.

The chain employs TRBV2 and TRBJ1-5; 7 positions match TRBD1. The germline V gene has CDR1 SNHLY and CDR2 FYNNEI. CDR3 length: 15 amino acids. The J segment lost 2 bases and the V segment lost 2 bases, leaving 3 bases of the junction unmatched. The CDR3 DNA sequence: TGTGCCAGCAGTGAAACCACAGGGGGCAATCAGCCCCAGCATTTT. Translation: CASSETTGGNQPQHF.

This clonotype has just a few counts. The chain uses TRBV11-2 and TRBJ2-3, with 9 bases fitting TRBD2. The CDR3 is made up of 17 amino acids. With 6 bases clipped from V and 0 bases from J, the junction kept 10 bases outside the gene matches. Germline CDR1 reads SGHAT; CDR2 reads FQNNGV. The CDR3 DNA reads as TGTGCCAGCAGGAGGGGGCTAGCGGGGCACAGCACAGATACGCAGTATTTT. It codes for CASRRGLAGHSTDTQYF.

The table lists this clonotype with many counts. The chain is built from TRBV6-5 and TRBJ2-3; a weak D match, TRBD1 (6 bases). Germline CDR1 and CDR2: MNHEY and SVGAGI. This CDR3 spans 16 amino acids. V was trimmed by 5 bases and J by 2 bases, leaving 17 bases between them. The CDR3 is CASSSLGRGYTDTQYF. The CDR3 coding sequence is TGTGCCAGCAGTAGCCTAGGCAGGGGTTACACAGATACGCAGTATTTT.

This clonotype was found many times. The chain employs TRBV20-1 and TRBJ2-3; D perhaps matches TRBD1 (6 bases). V gave up 5 bases and J gave up 0 bases, with 9 bases separating them. Germline V gene sequence: CDR1 DFQATT, CDR2 SNEGSKA (reference sequence). CDR3 length: 13 residues. This CDR3 is CSAQGFSTDTQYF. The CDR3 region has the DNA TGCAGTGCTCAGGGGTTTAGCACAGATACGCAGTATTTT.

This clonotype was recorded a few times. The rearrangement joins TRBV6-5 to TRBJ2-1, with unresolved D. The germline V and J ends were trimmed by 6 bases and 4 bases, with 10 bases remaining between them. The CDR3 runs 13 residues. CDR1 MNHEY and CDR2 SVGAGI come from the germline V gene. The CDR3 loop reads CASSLQKYNEQFF. In nucleotides, the CDR3 is TGTGCCAGCAGCCTACAGAAATACAATGAGCAGTTCTTC.

This clonotype has a count of ten or more. The chain recombines TRBV20-1 with TRBJ2-7, with TRBD2 matching 7 bases. Germline values: CDR1 DFQATT, CDR2 SNEGSKA (reference sequence). The CDR3 consists of 13 residues. This chain's CDR3 is CSASAGEQYEQYF. The DNA for the CDR3 is TGCAGCGCCTCTGCGGGGGAGCAATACGAGCAGTACTTC.

This clonotype showed up just a few times. The chain recombines TRBV20-1 with TRBJ2-7; 9 bases match TRBD2. Germline V gene lookup returns CDR1 DFQATT and CDR2 SNEGSKA (reference sequence). Trimming removed 3 bases from V and 2 bases from J; junction bases left unmatched: 8. The CDR3 loop spans 15 amino acids. The CDR3 loop is CSARLPGGRAYEQYF. CDR3 DNA sequence: TGCAGTGCTAGGCTACCGGGCGGGAGGGCCTACGAGCAGTACTTC.

This clonotype occurred many times. V is TRBV29-1 and J is TRBJ2-1, with D possibly TRBD2 on 6 matching bases. Trimming took 8 bases from V and 10 from J, leaving 18 bases between them. The germline V gene has CDR1 SQVTM and CDR2 ANQGSEA. The CDR3 is 12 residues long. The CDR3 nucleotides read TGCAGCATCCGGGAGAGCGTTGGGGAGCAGTTCTTC. Protein sequence: CSIRESVGEQFF.

This clonotype was picked up a small number of times. The chain has TRBV7-9 and TRBJ2-5; 8 positions match TRBD2. V lost 5 bases and J lost 10; bases outside the gene matches: 9. This CDR3 contains 13 residues. The germline gives CDR1 SEHNR, CDR2 FQNEAQ (reference sequence). The CDR3 sequence is CASSPITGGDQYF. The CDR3 bases are TGTGCCAGCAGCCCGATAACGGGAGGGGACCAGTACTTC.

The table lists this clonotype with many counts. The CDR3 protein is CASSPPTKNIQYF. CDR3 nucleotide sequence: TGTGCCAGCAGTCCCCCAACCAAAAACATTCAGTACTTC. The V gene is TRBV28, the J gene TRBJ2-4, with D unclear. This CDR3 contains 13 residues. Per the germline V gene, CDR1 is MDHEN and CDR2 is SYDVKM. The germline V and J ends were trimmed by 5 bases and 2 bases, with 7 bases remaining between them. Supplemented by reference TRBV28 and TRBJ2-4, the full variable domain reads DVKVTQSSRYLVKRTGEKVFLECVQDMDHENMFWYRQDPGLGLRLIYFSYDVKMKEKGDIPEGYSVSREKKERFSLILESASTNQTSMYLCASSPPTKNIQYFGAGTRLSVL.

This clonotype came up many times. The chain has TRBV9 and TRBJ1-1; TRBD1 is a possible D gene (5 bases). V was cut by 4 bases and J by 0 bases, with 13 bases left in between. The CDR3 covers 15 residues. Germline CDR1 reads SGDLS; CDR2 reads YYNGEE. CDR3 protein: CASSREGTMNTEAFF. CDR3 DNA: TGTGCCAGCAGCAGGGAGGGGACGATGAACACTGAAGCTTTCTTT.

As for this clonotype: A much larger clone is a single base away; this may be a read error. The V call is TRBV7-9, the J call TRBJ2-7; tentative D call: TRBD2 (5 bases). This CDR3 is built from 11 residues. Per germline, CDR1 SEHNR and CDR2 FQNEAQ (reference sequence). The CDR3 loop is CATSGSYEQYF. CDR3 sequence (DNA): TGTGCCACCAGCGGATCCTACGAGCAGTACTTC.

This clonotype has only a few counts. This chain joins TRBV11-2 and TRBJ2-7; D is perhaps TRBD1 (5 bases). The V gene's germline CDR1 is SGHAT and CDR2 FQNNGV. The CDR3 spans 15 residues. Deletions cut 5 bases from V and 3 bases from J, with 17 bases between. Written as DNA, the CDR3 is TGTGCCAGCAGCCCCGACAGACCTTCCAGCTACGAGCAGTACTTC. This sequence encodes CASSPDRPSSYEQYF.

This clonotype was found many times. The J gene is TRBJ1-2, the V gene TRBV27, with D perhaps matching TRBD1 (5 bases). The ends were cut back, 3 bases at V and 5 bases at J, with 10 bases in the middle. The length of the CDR3 is 13 residues. From germline, CDR1 is MNHEY and CDR2 SMNVEV (reference sequence). This CDR3 is CASSLDGQYGYTF. The CDR3 DNA follows: TGTGCCAGCAGTTTGGACGGACAATATGGCTACACCTTC.

V gene TRBV28 combines with J gene TRBJ2-7; D unclear. CDR1 MDHEN and CDR2 SYDVKM come from the germline V gene. There are 11 residues in the CDR3. Trimming took 11 bases from V and 4 from J, leaving 12 bases between them. DNA for the CDR3: TGTGCCTCCAGAGGACGTTACGAGCAGTACTTC. This gives the protein CASRGRYEQYF.

This rearrangement joins TRBV5-1 to TRBJ1-6, with D possibly TRBD1 on 6 matching bases. The CDR3 contains 15 residues. Germline V lookup: CDR1 SGHRS, CDR2 YFSETQ. Trimming took off 0 bases at V and 7 bases at J, with 11 bases between the two ends. The CDR3: CASSLEGVPNSPLHF. CDR3 nucleotides: TGCGCCAGCAGCTTGGAGGGGGTCCCCAATTCACCCCTCCACTTT.

The chain carries TRBV7-6 and TRBJ1-2, with D possibly TRBD1 on 5 matching bases. Germline assignment: CDR1 SGHVS and CDR2 FNYEAQ. The CDR3 has 16 amino acids. In DNA, the CDR3 is TGTCCCACGCAATACAGGCGGACGGGGGGAAGCTATGGCTACACCTTC. Its translation is CPTQYRRTGGSYGYTF.